What follows describes a single T cell receptor beta chain. Each CDR3 protein gets one entry after TCRdb re-called the RT-PCR reads with MiXCR. The sample records 150,000 to 250,000 distinct CDR3 sequences, less than 45% being singletons. This sample is drawn from a study of patients and donors after allogeneic stem cell transplantation. This CDR3 is built from 13 residues. Germline CDR1 is SGDLS and CDR2 is YYNGEE. V was shortened by 2 bases and J by 4 bases, with 7 bases between the two germline ends. Material: blood, either unsorted or a sorted T cell fraction (not recorded which). The source of this sequence is a human donor who was either an allogeneic HSCT recipient or a stem cell or donor lymphocyte infusion donor (not recorded which). It is not recorded whose cells these are; they may come from a transplant donor. The chain recombines TRBV9 with TRBJ1-5, with D unclear. This CDR3 reads CASSVRPNQPQHF. Here the CDR3 DNA reads TGTGCCAGCAGCGTCAGACCAAATCAGCCCCAGCATTTT.